What follows is one T cell receptor (beta chain) and its context. Its antigen is still unknown. With 60 Vbeta and 13 Jbeta primers, the PCR was carried out. Methods used by the authors: Unique TCR beta chains totaled roughly 80 million in a later count, with around 12 million of them shared. Sequencing used immunoSEQ multiplex PCR; TCRdb keeps in-frame clones, though not all of them. V and J calls and clone size are those listed in that table; D and trimming were worked out from the DNA. The sample lists some 180,000 clones, about four fifths occurring once. V was pared by 3 bases and J by 0 bases, with 5 bases between. The CDR3 sequence is 14 residues long. Looked up from germline, CDR1 is SGHAT and CDR2 is FQNNGV. This sample is drawn from a study of cytomegalovirus exposure and HLA in healthy donors. Whole-study findings and limits: Rarity marked most TCR sequences, yet some public TCRs occurred in many donors. TCR beta chains numbering more than 150 were designated cytomegalovirus-associated.

V usage is TRBV11-2 and J usage is TRBJ2-2; no clear D gene. Sequencing input: PBMCs. The clonotype comes from a man aged 40-50 years in good health and CMV-seropositive. The CDR3 sequence: CASSFSANTGELFF. CDR3 in DNA: TGTGCCAGCAGCTTCTCCGCGAACACCGGGGAGCTGTTTTTT. The full variable domain, in which reference TRBV11-2 and TRBJ2-2 provide the parts outside the CDR3, is EAGVAQSPRYKIIEKRQSVAFWCNPISGHATLYWYQQILGQGPKLLIQFQNNGVVDDSQLPKDRFSAERLKGVDSTLKIQPAKLEDSAVYLCASSFSANTGELFFGEGSRLTVL.